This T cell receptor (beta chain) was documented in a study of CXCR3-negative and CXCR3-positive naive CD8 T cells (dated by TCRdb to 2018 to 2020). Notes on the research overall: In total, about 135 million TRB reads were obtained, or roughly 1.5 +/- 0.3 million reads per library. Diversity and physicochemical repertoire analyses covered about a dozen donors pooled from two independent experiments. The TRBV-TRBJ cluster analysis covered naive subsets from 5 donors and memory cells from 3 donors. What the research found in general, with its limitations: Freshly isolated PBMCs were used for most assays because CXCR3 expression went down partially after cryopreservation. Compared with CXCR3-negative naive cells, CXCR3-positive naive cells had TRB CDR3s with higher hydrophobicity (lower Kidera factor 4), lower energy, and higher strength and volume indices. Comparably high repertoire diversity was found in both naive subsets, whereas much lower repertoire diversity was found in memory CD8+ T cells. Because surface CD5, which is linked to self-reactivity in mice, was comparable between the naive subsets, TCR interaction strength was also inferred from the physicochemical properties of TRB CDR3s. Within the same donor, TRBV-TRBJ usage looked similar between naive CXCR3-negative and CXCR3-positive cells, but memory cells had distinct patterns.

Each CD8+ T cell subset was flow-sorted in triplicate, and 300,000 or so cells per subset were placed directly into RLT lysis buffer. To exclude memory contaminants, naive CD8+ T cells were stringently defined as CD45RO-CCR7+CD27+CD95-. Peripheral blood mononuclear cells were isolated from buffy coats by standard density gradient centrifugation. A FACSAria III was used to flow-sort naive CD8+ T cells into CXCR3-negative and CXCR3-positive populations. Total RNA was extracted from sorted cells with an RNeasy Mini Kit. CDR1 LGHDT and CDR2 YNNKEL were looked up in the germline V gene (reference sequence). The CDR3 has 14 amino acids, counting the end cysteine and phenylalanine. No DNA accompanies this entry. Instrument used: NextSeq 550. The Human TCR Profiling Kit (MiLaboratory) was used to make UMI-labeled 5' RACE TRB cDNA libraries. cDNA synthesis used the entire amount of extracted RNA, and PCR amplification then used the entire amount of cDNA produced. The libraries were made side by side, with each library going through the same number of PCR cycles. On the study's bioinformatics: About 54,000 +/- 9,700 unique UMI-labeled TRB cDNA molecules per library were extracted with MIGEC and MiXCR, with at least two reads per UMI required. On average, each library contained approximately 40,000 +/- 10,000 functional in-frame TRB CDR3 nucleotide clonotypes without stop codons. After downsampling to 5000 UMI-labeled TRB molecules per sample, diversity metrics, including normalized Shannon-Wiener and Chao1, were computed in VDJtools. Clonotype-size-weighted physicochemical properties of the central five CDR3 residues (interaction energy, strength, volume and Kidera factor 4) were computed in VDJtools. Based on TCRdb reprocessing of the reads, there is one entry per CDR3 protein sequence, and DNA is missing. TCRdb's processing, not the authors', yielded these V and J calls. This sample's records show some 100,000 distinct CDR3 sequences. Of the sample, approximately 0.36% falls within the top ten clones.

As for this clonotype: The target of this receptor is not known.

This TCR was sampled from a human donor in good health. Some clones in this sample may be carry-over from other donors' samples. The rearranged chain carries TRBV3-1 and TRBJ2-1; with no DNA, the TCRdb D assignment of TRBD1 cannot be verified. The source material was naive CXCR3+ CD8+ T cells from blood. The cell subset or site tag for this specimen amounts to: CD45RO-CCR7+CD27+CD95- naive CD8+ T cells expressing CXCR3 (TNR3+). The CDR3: CASSQASGRGEQFF.